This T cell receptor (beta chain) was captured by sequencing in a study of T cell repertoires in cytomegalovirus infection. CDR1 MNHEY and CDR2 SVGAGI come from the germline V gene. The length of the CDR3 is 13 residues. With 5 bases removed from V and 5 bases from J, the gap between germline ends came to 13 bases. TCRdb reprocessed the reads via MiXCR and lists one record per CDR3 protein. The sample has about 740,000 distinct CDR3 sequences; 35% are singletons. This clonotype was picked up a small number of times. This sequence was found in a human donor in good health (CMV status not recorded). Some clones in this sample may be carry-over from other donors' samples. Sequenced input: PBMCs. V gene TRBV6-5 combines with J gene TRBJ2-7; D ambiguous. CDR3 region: CASSRTRANEQYF. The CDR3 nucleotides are TGTGCCAGCAGTAGGACCCGTGCAAACGAGCAGTACTTC.